This T cell receptor (beta chain) originates from a study of shared clonotypes between healthy human individuals. The CDR3 has 15 amino acids. Germline CDR1 and CDR2: SNHLY and FYNNEI. Unmatched junction bases numbered 8, after V lost 3 bases and J lost 4 bases. Assay used: immunoSEQ multiplex PCR; TCRdb lists only in-frame clones, some missing. The sample lists fewer than 400,000 clones; about 74% were seen once. Overall study results and limits: Sequencing depth was a factor that was expected to affect clonotype sharing among donors.

This clone was counted many times. Its antigen is unknown. The authors divided CD4+ cells into CD45RA+ naive and CD45RA-negative memory subsets. This clonotype originated in a man aged 25-45 years in good health. The rearrangement links TRBV2 to TRBJ2-7; 8 nucleotides match TRBD1. The sequenced sample was memory CD4+ T cells sorted from blood. Subset given: CD45RA-negative fraction. The CDR3 protein is CASSDVARGQYEQYF. The CDR3 DNA is TGTGCCAGCAGTGACGTGGCCAGGGGGCAATACGAGCAGTACTTC.